The present T cell receptor beta chain was sequenced within a study of T cell changes during pregnancy in multiple sclerosis. Method: immunoSEQ multiplex PCR; TCRdb's copy keeps in-frame clones and lacks some. Of 50,000 to 65,000 clones in the sample, approximately 94% are singletons; the top ten hold 3.2%. V lost 4 bases, J lost 0 bases, and 9 bases stayed unmatched. CDR3 size: 16 residues. The germline gives CDR1 ENHRY, CDR2 SYGVKD. The sequence was collected from a female donor with multiple sclerosis, enrolled in a pregnancy study. This chain uses TRBV10-3 with TRBJ2-7; TRBD2 aligns across 7 bases. The specimen was CD8+ T cells from peripheral blood mononuclear cells, collected in the second trimester of pregnancy. CDR3 nucleotide sequence: TGTGCCATCAGTGTCATCCTAGCGGAGGGCTCCTACGAGCAGTACTTC. Translating it yields CAISVILAEGSYEQYF.